This T cell receptor (beta chain) derives from a study of shared clonotypes between healthy human individuals (TCRdb year 2020). Regarding the complete study: Two women and a few men aged 18 to 49 years were included in the cohort. For each donor, CD4 naive and CD4 memory were each run on three plates, CD8 naive on two plates, and CD8 memory on one plate. To estimate repertoire size and how much clonotype sharing occurs between individuals, the study deeply sequenced the blood TCR repertoires of roughly 5 healthy adults. Different laboratories and diverse techniques were used to prepare libraries and sequence TCR repertoires, to increase sequencing depth and limit assay-specific biases. Leukapheresis yielded between about 0.94 and 9 billion PBMCs per donor.

What the authors observed across the whole study: Larger estimated clonotype richness was generally found for naive subsets than for memory subsets. Because the study included only a small number of donors, the genetic and exposure-history diversity represented was limited. Even with the large sequencing depth, rarefaction of the sorted-subset datasets indicated that sequencing was incomplete. Compared with non-shared clonotypes, clonotypes shared by all four sorted-subset donors had higher generation probabilities. Sampling was restricted to blood, and TCR repertoires in tissues likely differ from the TCR repertoires found in blood. Based on pairwise subsampling, the degree of clonotype sharing among donors was expected to be affected by sequencing depth. Across a handful of donors, 5% to 6% of naive CD4, 3% to 4% of naive CD8, 2.3% of memory CD4, and 0.4% to 0.45% of memory CD8 clonotypes were shared.

Healthy HIV-negative adults with no recently reported acute infections or vaccinations were included as donors. Only Caucasian adults living in Nashville, Tennessee, USA were represented among the donors. Magnetic negative selection was used to enrich CD4+ T cells, after which naive cells were positively selected on CD45RA and the negative fraction became the memory subset. Blood was collected by leukapheresis, and PBMCs were isolated by Ficoll-Histopaque density gradient centrifugation and then cryopreserved in liquid nitrogen vapor phase. Analytical flow cytometry was used to check the purity and quantity of every magnetically sorted T cell population. Genomic DNA was isolated from each sorted fraction and quantified by UV absorbance on a Nanodrop 2000c. V loses 3 bases at its end and J loses 4 bases; junction bases beyond the gene matches: 11. The germline V gene (reference sequence) yields LNHDA for CDR1 and SQIVND for CDR2. CDR3 length: 17 amino acids, cysteine to phenylalanine. Kept here is only the CDR3 DNA, which spans 51 bases and is read in frame from base 1.

To note about this clone: No antigen is known for it. No quality values exist for individual bases; no much larger clone is one base distant.

Using the deep immunoSEQ assay, TCR CDR3 regions were amplified from genomic DNA by multiplex PCR. Genomic DNA extracted from each cell subset was distributed evenly over all wells of several immunoSEQ 96-well plates, and each plate served as one replicate. Each replicate PCR for sorted subsets received roughly 200 ng genomic DNA, equal to about 30,000 T cell genomes. Purified libraries were measured with a Qubit 3.0 fluorometer, size-checked on a Bioanalyzer 2100, and measured again with the KAPA Library Quantification kit. Each immunoSEQ 96-well plate was sequenced on its own single-read 150-cycle Illumina NextSeq 550 flow cell. The study's own analysis went as follows. Because the immunoSEQ output included only junctional sequences and no quality scores, the filtering could not be the same as the filtering used for full-length reads. To assign V/J genes and CDR3, sequences were annotated using PyIR, a Python wrapper for IgBLAST v1.9, with IMGT germline references. Reads were removed for weak V/J assignments (E-value above 1e-6), missing CDR3, stop codons, out-of-frame junctions, or ambiguous translated residues. V3J clonotypes were defined as sequences sharing an identical inferred V gene, J gene, and CDR3 amino acid sequence. The percentage overlap between two repertoires was calculated by dividing the number of shared unique clonotypes by the size of the smaller repertoire. Three approaches were used to assess repertoire richness: RTK rarefaction, the Chao1 estimator, and Recon v2.1 estimates of unobserved clonotypes. OLGA was used to compute generation probabilities for all TCRbeta clonotypes that the gDNA method yielded from four donors. The table was pulled from immuneACCESS by TCRdb, which kept in-frame rearrangements only. Such tables lose some clones; where checked, under half of the loss comes from unresolved V genes, and the rest has no known cause. V and J calls and clone size are copied from that table; D and trimming were computed from the DNA. In all, the sample holds over a million clones, and 78% of those were seen once. The top ten clonotypes cover under 0.65% of the sample.

Sequencing used memory CD4+ T cells from PBMCs. The cell subset or site label of this sample denotes: CD45RA-negative fraction. This receptor chain uses TRBV19 and TRBJ1-2, and TRBD1 matches 10 of the central bases. This receptor was taken from a man between 18 and 35 years old in good health. Some clones in this sample may be carry-over from other donors' samples. CDR3 sequence: CASSILPGQGIFYGYTF. DNA sequence: TGTGCCAGTAGTATCTTACCGGGACAGGGGATCTTCTATGGCTACACCTTC. The reference TRBV19 and TRBJ1-2 proteins fill in what lies around the CDR3, so the full variable domain reads DGGITQSPKYLFRKEGQNVTLSCEQNLNHDAMYWYRQDPGQGLRLIYYSQIVNDFQKGDIAEGYSVSREKKESFPLTVTSAQKNPTAFYLCASSILPGQGIFYGYTFGSGTRLTVV.